This record covers a single T cell receptor beta chain. Its antigen is undetermined. The sample is drawn from a study of cytomegalovirus exposure and HLA in healthy donors. Study-level results: Most CMV-associated TCR beta chains appeared HLA-restricted in a later analysis. For most TCR sequences rarity was the rule, although some public TCRs occurred in many donors.

While unrecorded immune exposures were likely, the donors were nominally healthy when sampled. PCR involved 60 Vbeta and 13 Jbeta primers. The assay was immunoSEQ multiplex PCR, and TCRdb's table has in-frame clones only and misses some. Of 80,000 or so clones detected, 62% appear once; the ten largest clones hold about 4.7%. Material for sequencing was PBMCs. The receptor's source is a male donor in good health and CMV-seropositive.

The CDR3 spells CASSHPAGTGGNVETQYF. In DNA form, the CDR3 reads TGTGCCAGCAGCCACCCCGCGGGGACGGGGGGGAATGTTGAGACCCAGTACTTC. The chain combines TRBV12-1 with TRBJ2-5; the listed D gene, TRBD2, was not tested against the DNA. TRBV12-1 is a known pseudogene. There are 18 residues in the CDR3.